Here is one T cell receptor (beta chain) with its context. This sample is drawn from a study of blood T cell repertoires in COVID-19. The assay was immunoSEQ multiplex PCR, and TCRdb's table has in-frame clones only and misses some. The sample has roughly 200,000 clones, approximately 85% seen once. CDR3 size: 18 residues. Germline V gene sequence: CDR1 SGHVS, CDR2 FQNEAQ. V lost 1 base and J lost 1; bases outside the gene matches: 10. The gene calls are TRBV7-8 and TRBJ2-3, with 8 bases matching TRBD2. This sequence originates from a man aged 55 to 69 with acute or convalescent COVID-19. The sample was peripheral blood. The CDR3 DNA sequence: TGTGCCAGCAGCTTAGAACGGAGCGGGAGACTTCGCACAGATACGCAGTATTTT. Its protein product is CASSLERSGRLRTDTQYF.